Reported below is one T cell receptor (beta chain). V lost 3 bases to trimming and J lost 1 base, with 12 bases between them. CDR3 length: 15 amino acids. Germline V CDR1 and CDR2: LGHDT, YNNKEL (reference sequence). Construction of TCR beta libraries relied on iRepertoire HTBI primers and on Arm-PCR targeting CDR3 regions. TCRdb re-called the multiplex PCR reads with MiXCR, one entry per CDR3 protein. The data contain 350,000 to 450,000 distinct CDR3 sequences, 12% of them singletons. Sample time point: newly diagnosed GD, antithyroid drugs for less than 3 months. Extracted RNA from PBMCs served as the source of the TCR library. The data derive from a study of regulatory T cells in long-lasting Graves disease. In addition, the sample was reused for a study of T cells in Graves' hyperthyroidism and ophthalmopathy. That paper notes: Disease duration under 2 months; hyperthyroidism patients were aged 18 to 65.

The specimen was peripheral blood mononuclear cells (PBMCs), collected at new diagnosis, from a patient treated with antithyroid drugs. The genes are TRBV3-1 and TRBJ1-1; D uncertain. The TCR sequence derives from a woman aged 18-29 years with Graves disease. The CDR3 sequence is CASSHQNFRNTEAFF. CDR3 in DNA: TGTGCCAGCAGCCATCAGAATTTTAGGAACACTGAAGCTTTCTTT.